The following is a T cell receptor (beta chain) sequence with its context. This clone showed up just a few times. Its specific antigen is unknown. Within one base of it there is no much larger clone, and no base qualities were kept. This sample was included in a study of blood T cell repertoires in COVID-19 (TCRdb year 2020). The study in broad terms: Samples covering the acute and convalescent phases of COVID-19 were provided by collaborators in the United States, Italy and Spain. A freely available public database, intended as a resource for researchers studying the immune response to SARS-CoV-2, is where the repertoires were released. The material from the prospective study consisted of cDNA or gDNA derived from T cells, B-cell-depleted T cells, or PBMCs. HLA class I and class II types, where available, came from metadata supplied by the sample provider rather than from assay-based typing. Sample metadata almost always included a de-identified subject ID, COVID-19 status, age in years and sex. Samples were obtained from the ongoing ImmuneRACE study (first 160 participants) and from some 1,200 subjects provided by 6 global collaborators. Subjects who had been exposed to COVID-19, were actively infected with it, or had recovered from it provided the deeply sampled blood TCRbeta repertoires that made up the dataset.

Each collaborating institution followed its own protocols to collect whole blood in K2EDTA tubes. Collaborator samples were shipped for TCRbeta analysis as frozen whole blood, isolated PBMCs, or DNA extracted from either sample type. Germline trimming: 5 bases from V, 9 bases from J; junction bases outside gene matches: 7. CDR1 SQVTM and CDR2 ANQGSEA were looked up in the germline V gene. The CDR3, cysteine through phenylalanine, is 14 amino acids long. Of the read, only the CDR3 DNA is kept; its 42 bases are in frame from base 1. TCRbeta CDR3 regions were amplified from genomic DNA by means of the immunoSEQ Assay, a bias-controlled multiplex PCR. Concerning the study's data processing: The number of nucleated cells in each sample was estimated from the amplification of reference gene primers within the assay. To quantify the absolute abundance of each unique TCRbeta CDR3 rearrangement, sequence reads were collapsed and filtered. For each sample, productive Simpson clonality was calculated by taking the square root of Simpson's diversity index across productive rearrangements. TCRdb limited this immuneACCESS table to in-frame rearrangements with V and J called. A share of clones is missing; checked studies link under half to unresolved V genes, and the rest is unexplained. V and J calls and clone size are copied from that table; D and trimming were computed from the DNA. Present in this sample are about 86,000 clones, roughly 88% of which were seen just once. Of the sample, around 29% is held by the ten largest clones.

Study-level results and caveats: Clinical and demographic metadata were provided uncurated, with the amount varying by source and participant.

Sequenced sample: peripheral blood. The rearrangement combines TRBV29-1 with TRBJ2-1; TRBD2 lines up with 13 middle nucleotides. This receptor was identified in a woman of 80 years or more with active or convalescent COVID-19. CDR3 protein: CSVLGLAGVGEQFF. Here is the DNA: TGCAGCGTTCTCGGACTAGCGGGAGTCGGTGAGCAGTTCTTC.